The 20 T cell receptor beta chains in this list originate from one sample, sequenced in a study of T-cell memory formation after mild COVID-19 (dated by TCRdb to the early 2020s). The library came from 5' RACE. Sequencer: Illumina NovaSeq 6000. Using fastp at Q25 and MiXCR, TCRdb reprocessed the public reads and kept productive beta chains. A single entry per CDR3 protein holds the most common genes and DNA from its merged rows. This sample comprises a few hundred thousand distinct CDR3 sequences, 20% to 25% of them detected only once. The top ten clones comprise about 8.7% of the sample. The sequencing input was PBMCs or a T cell subset sorted from them (not recorded which). These receptors were taken from an adult woman who had mild COVID-19 (a few samples of this study predate the infection). The sample titles of this study are shuffled in the database, so cell type and time point are left out; the donor was told from shared clones.

The chain uses TRBV5-1 and TRBJ2-3, with D unresolved. This CDR3 has 13 residues. CDR1 and CDR2 (germline): SGHRS, YFSETQ. V gave up 4 bases and J gave up 4 bases, with 10 bases separating them. CDR3 sequence (DNA): TGCGCCAGCAGCCGAAGTGGCGCAGATACGCAGTATTTT. Translation gives CASSRSGADTQYF.

V gene TRBV3-1 combines with J gene TRBJ2-7; D unclear. Germline CDR1 is LGHDT and CDR2 is YNNKEL (reference sequence). The CDR3 consists of 14 residues. The V end was cut by 5 bases, the J end by 4 bases, with 15 bases between. CDR3 sequence reads: CASSFLGAGYEQYF. The CDR3 DNA reads as TGTGCCAGCAGCTTCCTAGGAGCCGGATACGAGCAGTACTTC.

A word on this clonotype: The junction departs from the called germline gene at one end, perhaps through a read error. The chain employs TRBV6-5 and TRBJ2-7; TRBD1 aligns across 7 bases. This CDR3 has 15 amino acids. The germline V gene encodes CDR1 MNHEY and CDR2 SVGAGI. CDR3 nucleotides: TGTGCCAGCAGTCCCGGGACAGCCGTTTCCTACGAGAAGTACTTC. It is translated as CASSPGTAVSYEKYF.

This clonotype came up a few times. The chain is built from TRBV6-1 and TRBJ2-5; D remains unclear. The V end lost 7 bases, the J end lost 4 bases, and 16 bases lay between the germline ends. The CDR3 length is 14 residues. Germline CDR1 is MNHNS and CDR2 is SASEGT. Here the CDR3 DNA reads TGTGCCAGCACGATAGGTCCGGGCGGAGAGACCCAGTACTTC. Translating gives CASTIGPGGETQYF.

CDR3 region: CSARIGSSVVETQYF. The CDR3 DNA reads TGCAGTGCAAGGATTGGGTCGAGCGTCGTAGAGACCCAGTACTTC. The chain couples TRBV20-1 to TRBJ2-5; D is unresolved. The V gene lost 6 bases and the J gene lost 4 bases, with 21 bases spanning the gap. The V gene's germline CDR1 is DFQATT and CDR2 SNEGSKA (reference sequence). The CDR3 extends over 15 amino acids.

The chain links TRBV28 to TRBJ2-1; 7 nucleotides align to TRBD1. Germline V lookup: CDR1 MDHEN, CDR2 SYDVKM. This CDR3 has 14 amino acids. Trimming took 7 bases from V and 3 from J; bases not matched to a gene: 6. CDR3 in amino acids: CASTGTDFYNEQFF. As DNA, the CDR3 is TGTGCCAGCACCGGGACAGATTTCTACAATGAGCAGTTCTTC.

This clonotype was seen more than once but under ten times. V and J are TRBV10-3 and TRBJ2-3; D might be TRBD1 or TRBD2, each matching 5 bases. Germline CDR1 ENHRY, CDR2 SYGVKD. Trimming took 6 bases from V and 0 from J, leaving 10 bases between them. This CDR3 has 14 residues. For the CDR3, the DNA is TGTGCCATCAGGGAGGACACGAGCACAGATACGCAGTATTTT. Its translation is CAIREDTSTDTQYF.

This clonotype was seen only a few times. The J gene is TRBJ1-1, the V gene TRBV3-1; maybe TRBD1 (5 bases). Germline CDR1 reads LGHDT; CDR2 reads YNNKEL (reference sequence). The CDR3 loop spans 13 amino acids. The V end lost 10 bases, the J end lost 0 bases, and 12 bases lay between the germline ends. The DNA of the CDR3 is TGTGCCACCTCGGGACGGTTGAACACTGAAGCTTTCTTT. It translates to CATSGRLNTEAFF.

There are a few counts of this clonotype. V usage is TRBV12-3 or TRBV12-4 and J usage is TRBJ1-3; D is unresolved. Trimming removed 6 bases from V and 8 bases from J, with 17 bases in between. This CDR3 is built from 14 residues. CDR3 residues: CASSFRSGVDTIYF. The CDR3 bases are TGTGCCAGCAGCTTTAGATCGGGCGTGGACACCATATATTTT.

This clonotype was counted ten times or more. This sequence joins TRBV5-1 and TRBJ2-1; D is undetermined. CDR3 length equals 15 residues. Trimming shortened V by 0 bases and J by 5 bases, and 12 bases separated the two germline ends. The germline V gene encodes CDR1 SGHRS and CDR2 YFSETQ. This chain's CDR3 is CASSLDEPTDNEQFF. DNA for the CDR3: TGCGCCAGCAGCTTGGACGAGCCTACCGACAATGAGCAGTTCTTC.

This chain connects TRBV24-1 to TRBJ2-1; TRBD2 aligns across 9 bases. This CDR3 is built from 15 residues. Unmatched junction bases numbered 2, after V lost 3 bases and J lost 3 bases. Germline V gene sequence: CDR1 KGHDR, CDR2 SFDVKD. CDR3 in amino acids: CATSDSGGIYNEQFF. As DNA, the CDR3 is TGTGCCACCAGTGATAGCGGGGGGATCTACAATGAGCAGTTCTTC.

The V gene is TRBV25-1, the J gene TRBJ2-7, with 8 bases lining up with TRBD1. The CDR3 is made up of 15 amino acids. Trimming at V came to 3 bases and at J to 3 bases, leaving 7 bases not matched to a gene. The germline CDR1 and CDR2 sequences are MGHDK and SYGVNS. DNA for the CDR3: TGTGCCAGCAGTGACTTGGACAGGGAAGGCTACGAGCAGTACTTC. This translates into CASSDLDREGYEQYF.

V usage is TRBV5-1 and J usage is TRBJ2-7; 8 nucleotides match TRBD2. This CDR3 comprises 14 residues. Per the germline V gene, CDR1 is SGHRS and CDR2 is YFSETQ. With 4 bases clipped from V and 2 bases from J, the junction kept 5 bases outside the gene matches. In DNA form, the CDR3 reads TGCGCCAGCAGCCCAGGACTAGCCGCCTACGAGCAGTACTTC. Its protein product is CASSPGLAAYEQYF.

With respect to this clonotype: Being one base from a much bigger clone, this may be a read error. The chain couples TRBV6-5 to TRBJ2-1; possible D gene TRBD1, 5 bases. Germline assignment: CDR1 MNHEY and CDR2 SVGAGI. The CDR3 length is 13 residues. CDR3 sequence reads: CASRRTTYNKQFF. The CDR3 DNA is TGTGCCAGCCGAAGGACAACCTACAATAAGCAGTTCTTC.

There are a few counts of this clonotype. V is TRBV5-6 and J is TRBJ2-3; D gene unclear. Trimming left V 2 bases short and J 1 base short, with 11 bases between. This CDR3 has 15 amino acids. CDR1 SGHDT and CDR2 YYEEEE come from the germline V gene. The CDR3 DNA reads as TGTGCCAGCAGCTTCCTTGGCATTGGCACAGATACGCAGTATTTT. This translates into CASSFLGIGTDTQYF.

The chain recombines TRBV5-1 with TRBJ2-7, with 10 bases lining up with TRBD1. Germline loops: CDR1 SGHRS, CDR2 YFSETQ. The length of the CDR3 is 14 residues. V gave up 4 bases and J gave up 5 bases; unmatched junction bases: 6. The CDR3 DNA reads as TGCGCCAGCAGCCCGGGACAGGGGAGCGACGAGCAGTACTTC. Amino acids: CASSPGQGSDEQYF.

The DNA for the CDR3 is TGTGCCAGCAGTGAAAATCTATCAGGGGGCTGGACTGAAGCTTTCTTT. This gives the protein CASSENLSGGWTEAFF. The chain uses TRBV2 and TRBJ1-1; 8 bases line up with TRBD1. Germline V CDR1 and CDR2: SNHLY, FYNNEI. The CDR3 totals 16 residues. V lost 2 bases and J lost 5; bases outside the gene matches: 10.

This clonotype showed up just a few times. The chain joins TRBV10-3 to TRBJ2-3; D is possibly TRBD2 (6 bases). The V end lost 6 bases, the J end lost 1 base, and 17 bases lay between the germline ends. The CDR3 consists of 16 residues. Germline V lookup: CDR1 ENHRY, CDR2 SYGVKD. The CDR3 nucleotides are TGTGCCATCAGAGCCCGTGTGGAGGGTGGCACAGATACGCAGTATTTT. Its translation is CAIRARVEGGTDTQYF.

The chain recombines TRBV5-1 with TRBJ2-5, with TRBD2 matching over 9 bases. Germline V gene data show CDR1 as SGHRS and CDR2 as YFSETQ. The V and J ends lost 4 bases and 5 bases, in that order; junction bases with no gene match: 9. The CDR3 has 15 amino acids. CDR3 protein: CASSTSGTSQETQYF. The DNA for the CDR3 is TGCGCCAGCAGCACATCCGGGACTAGCCAGGAGACCCAGTACTTC.

This clonotype has just a few counts. The V call is TRBV11-2, the J call TRBJ2-1; TRBD2 is a possible D gene (5 bases). Germline V lookup: CDR1 SGHAT, CDR2 FQNNGV. V was clipped by 7 bases and J by 7 bases, with 20 bases between them. The CDR3 runs 15 residues. CDR3 protein: CASTSDGLSRNEQFF. The CDR3 region has the DNA TGTGCCAGCACCTCGGACGGACTTTCACGAAATGAGCAGTTCTTC. Complete variable domain (other parts from reference TRBV11-2 and TRBJ2-1): EAGVAQSPRYKIIEKRQSVAFWCNPISGHATLYWYQQILGQGPKLLIQFQNNGVVDDSQLPKDRFSAERLKGVDSTLKIQPAKLEDSAVYLCASTSDGLSRNEQFFGPGTRLTVL.